Presented here are 26 T cell receptor beta chains from one specimen sequenced in a study of blood T cell repertoires in COVID-19. The repertoire was sequenced with immunoSEQ multiplex PCR; TCRdb's copy has only in-frame clones and lacks some. In the table there are about 180,000 clones, around 85% of which are singletons. The sample was peripheral blood. The receptors come from a man in his 70s with active or convalescent COVID-19.

J is TRBJ2-7 and V is TRBV6-5; 8 bases match TRBD1. Germline CDR1 reads MNHEY; CDR2 reads SVGAGI. J lost 1 base, V lost 10 bases, and 6 bases had no gene match. This CDR3 contains 13 residues. CDR3 region: CAIFGTGSYEQYF. In DNA form, the CDR3 reads TGTGCCATCTTTGGGACAGGTTCCTACGAGCAGTACTTC.

The chain joins TRBV18 to TRBJ1-1, with 7 bases that match TRBD1. This CDR3 has 15 amino acids. With 8 bases clipped from V and 0 bases from J, the junction kept 9 bases outside the gene matches. Germline-derived CDR1 and CDR2 are KGHSH and LQKENI. DNA for the CDR3: TGTGCCAGCACGGGGACAGCTATGATGAACACTGAAGCTTTCTTT. Protein sequence: CASTGTAMMNTEAFF.

The V and J genes are TRBV6-5 and TRBJ1-1; D is unresolved. Trimming took off 4 bases at V and 11 bases at J, with 11 bases between the two ends. CDR1 MNHEY and CDR2 SVGAGI come from the germline V gene. The length of the CDR3 is 11 residues. The chain's CDR3 is CASSSPREAFF. The CDR3 bases are TGTGCCAGCAGTTCCCCTCGGGAGGCTTTCTTT.

This clone was observed a single time. This chain uses TRBV28 with TRBJ2-7; TRBD2 agrees at 7 bases. Germline loops: CDR1 MDHEN, CDR2 SYDVKM. V was clipped by 4 bases and J by 6 bases; unmatched bases: 12. This CDR3 has 15 amino acids. This CDR3 reads CASSSSGGATGEQYF. DNA for the CDR3: TGTGCCAGCAGTTCTAGCGGCGGAGCAACCGGCGAGCAGTACTTC.

This chain joins TRBV6-5 and TRBJ2-3, with a possible D match to TRBD1 (6 bases). Germline V gene sequence: CDR1 MNHEY, CDR2 SVGAGI. This CDR3 region has 14 residues. V lost 6 bases to trimming and J lost 0 bases, with 10 bases between them. As DNA, the CDR3 is TGTGCCAGCAGACAGGGAGAAAGCACAGATACGCAGTATTTT. Amino acids: CASRQGESTDTQYF.

The rearrangement joins TRBV9 to TRBJ2-7; D is unclear. Trimming cost V 4 bases and J 3 bases, with 14 bases left between them. The CDR3 runs 14 residues. Per germline, CDR1 SGDLS and CDR2 YYNGEE. This chain's CDR3 is CASSPTRVLYEQYF. CDR3 bases: TGTGCCAGCAGCCCGACCCGGGTCCTCTACGAGCAGTACTTC.

V gene TRBV5-1 combines with J gene TRBJ1-1, with 8 nucleotides matching TRBD1. CDR3 length: 16 amino acids. V was pared by 3 bases and J by 5 bases, with 12 bases of the junction left unmatched. In germline, CDR1 is SGHRS, CDR2 YFSETQ. The CDR3 is CASSWRVATGETEAFF. The CDR3 DNA is TGCGCCAGCAGCTGGCGGGTTGCGACAGGGGAGACTGAAGCTTTCTTT.

The genes are TRBV27 and TRBJ1-4; 7 bases fit TRBD1. Germline trimming cut 5 bases from V and 7 bases from J; bases unmatched to any gene: 7. Germline-derived CDR1 and CDR2 are MNHEY and SMNVEV (reference sequence). The CDR3 runs 14 residues. The CDR3: CASSPQGISEKLFF. CDR3 nucleotides: TGTGCCAGCAGTCCACAGGGGATTAGTGAAAAACTGTTTTTT.

The rearrangement uses TRBV18 and TRBJ1-2; 8 bases match TRBD1. The length of the CDR3 is 13 residues. The germline gives CDR1 KGHSH, CDR2 LQKENI. With 6 bases clipped from V and 6 bases from J, the junction kept 6 bases outside the gene matches. In nucleotides, the CDR3 is TGTGCCAGCTCCCCGGACAGGGAGGATGGCTACACCTTC. Amino acids: CASSPDREDGYTF. Drawing the rest from reference TRBV18 and TRBJ1-2, the complete variable domain is NAGVMQNPRHLVRRRGQEARLRCSPMKGHSHVYWYRQLPEEGLKFMVYLQKENIIDESGMPKERFSAEFPKEGPSILRIQQVVRGDSAAYFCASSPDREDGYTFGSGTRLTVV.

The chain uses TRBV30 and TRBJ2-5; D is unresolved. This CDR3 is built from 15 residues. Trimming shortened V by 0 bases and J by 2 bases, and 13 bases separated the two germline ends. Germline V lookup: CDR1 GTSNPN, CDR2 SVGIG (reference sequence). CDR3 coding DNA: TGTGCCTGGAGTGTACGATCGACTTCTCAAGAGACCCAGTACTTC. It is translated as CAWSVRSTSQETQYF.

DNA of the CDR3: TGTGCCAGCAGTCCGTGGAGAAACACTGAAGCTTTCTTT. It is translated as CASSPWRNTEAFF. The chain has TRBV27 and TRBJ1-1; D call uncertain. This CDR3 has 13 amino acids. Trimming pared 5 bases from V and 2 bases from J, leaving 9 bases between. The V gene's germline CDR1 is MNHEY and CDR2 SMNVEV (reference sequence).

This chain links TRBV10-3 with TRBJ1-1; no clear D gene. The CDR3 sequence is 18 residues long. Trimming removed 3 bases at V and 4 bases at J, with 24 bases between. The V gene's germline CDR1 is ENHRY and CDR2 SYGVKD. This CDR3 reads CAISELGNAGAMGTEAFF. The CDR3, as DNA: TGTGCCATCAGTGAATTGGGGAACGCGGGCGCAATGGGCACTGAAGCTTTCTTT.

The chain joins TRBV4-2 to TRBJ1-5; TRBD1 might be the D (6 bases). This CDR3 contains 16 residues. CDR1 LGHNA and CDR2 YNFKEQ come from the germline V gene. The V end was cut by 0 bases, the J end by 6 bases, with 15 bases between. CDR3 nucleotides: TGTGCCAGCAGCCAAGAACAGGGTTTCACTAGTCAGCCCCAGCATTTT. Residues: CASSQEQGFTSQPQHF.

The J gene is TRBJ2-1, the V gene TRBV19; D gene uncertain. The germline V gene has CDR1 LNHDA and CDR2 SQIVND (reference sequence). The CDR3 has 11 amino acids. V lost 3 bases and J lost 7, with 4 bases in between. CDR3 nucleotide sequence: TGTGCCAGTAGTATCAGAAATGAGCAGTTCTTC. This translates into CASSIRNEQFF. Combining the CDR3 with reference TRBV19 and TRBJ2-1 gives the whole variable domain DGGITQSPKYLFRKEGQNVTLSCEQNLNHDAMYWYRQDPGQGLRLIYYSQIVNDFQKGDIAEGYSVSREKKESFPLTVTSAQKNPTAFYLCASSIRNEQFFGPGTRLTVL.

The V call is TRBV7-2, the J call TRBJ2-7; unclear D gene. Germline V gene data show CDR1 as SGHTA and CDR2 as FQGNSA. The V gene lost 2 bases and the J gene lost 2 bases, with 10 bases spanning the gap. This CDR3 is built from 14 residues. The CDR3 is CASSLSGLPYEQYF. The CDR3 DNA follows: TGTGCCAGCAGCTTAAGTGGGCTGCCCTACGAGCAGTACTTC.

J is TRBJ2-5 and V is TRBV18, with 8 bases lining up with TRBD1. The CDR3 runs to 14 residues. Germline V lookup: CDR1 KGHSH, CDR2 LQKENI. The junction had 5 bases not matched to a gene; V was cut back by 4 bases and J by 4 bases. CDR3 sequence reads: CASSRQGAGETQYF. CDR3 nucleotides: TGTGCCAGCTCACGGCAGGGGGCGGGAGAGACCCAGTACTTC.

The chain is built from TRBV7-2 and TRBJ2-1, with TRBD2 matching over 10 bases. V lost 7 bases and J lost 7; bases outside the gene matches: 10. Germline loops: CDR1 SGHTA, CDR2 FQGNSA. The CDR3 covers 15 residues. Here the CDR3 reads CASTSPLAGANEQFF. CDR3 DNA sequence: TGTGCCAGCACCTCTCCGCTAGCGGGAGCTAATGAGCAGTTCTTC.

The V call is TRBV18, the J call TRBJ2-7; 9 bases line up with TRBD2. CDR3 length equals 12 residues. The germline gives CDR1 KGHSH, CDR2 LQKENI. V trimming: 6 bases; J trimming: 5 bases; junction bases outside the gene matches: 2. CDR3 amino acids: CASSERGDEQYF. CDR3 nucleotide sequence: TGTGCCAGCTCGGAGCGGGGGGACGAGCAGTACTTC.

The chain couples TRBV5-1 to TRBJ2-2; 8 bases agree with TRBD1. CDR3 size: 19 residues. V was pared by 4 bases and J by 0 bases, with 14 bases of the junction left unmatched. Germline loops: CDR1 SGHRS, CDR2 YFSETQ. The CDR3 reads CASSPPGQASITNTGELFF. The CDR3 coding sequence is TGCGCCAGCAGCCCACCGGGACAGGCTTCCATCACGAACACCGGGGAGCTGTTTTTT.

The chain recombines TRBV5-1 with TRBJ2-1; 7 bases are a match to TRBD1. Per the germline V gene, CDR1 is SGHRS and CDR2 is YFSETQ. The trim removed 6 bases at V and 5 bases at J, leaving 8 bases unmatched. The CDR3 totals 14 residues. As DNA, the CDR3 is TGCGCCAGCAAGGTAGGGGACAGCAACAATGAGCAGTTCTTC. The encoded protein is CASKVGDSNNEQFF.

The rearrangement links TRBV9 to TRBJ1-1; perhaps TRBD1 as D (5 bases). The CDR3 has 15 residues. Germline V gene lookup returns CDR1 SGDLS and CDR2 YYNGEE. The V end lost 3 bases, the J end lost 3 bases, and 15 bases lay between the germline ends. CDR3: CASSARGGWDTEAFF. The CDR3 DNA reads TGTGCCAGCAGCGCCCGTGGGGGGTGGGACACTGAAGCTTTCTTT.

CDR3 region: CASSPWEGRRETQYF. CDR3 bases: TGTGCCAGCAGTCCCTGGGAAGGGAGGAGAGAGACCCAGTACTTC. The chain uses TRBV28 and TRBJ2-5, with D maybe TRBD2 (6 bases). CDR1 is MDHEN and CDR2 is SYDVKM in the germline V gene. Trimming shortened V by 5 bases and J by 4 bases, and 17 bases separated the two germline ends. The CDR3 extends over 15 amino acids.

This clone was detected once. V usage is TRBV18 and J usage is TRBJ2-5; 10 bases align to TRBD2. The junction had 12 bases not matched to a gene; V was cut back by 4 bases and J by 4 bases. The CDR3 totals 17 residues. Germline V CDR1 and CDR2: KGHSH, LQKENI. CDR3 amino acids: CASSLELAGVRGETQYF. In nucleotides, the CDR3 is TGTGCCAGCTCACTAGAGCTAGCGGGAGTACGGGGAGAGACCCAGTACTTC.

The J gene is TRBJ1-1, the V gene TRBV7-2; 8 bases fit TRBD1. CDR3 size: 14 residues. Trimming took 3 bases from V and 1 from J; bases not matched to a gene: 1. Germline CDR1 reads SGHTA; CDR2 reads FQGNSA. The CDR3 sequence is CASSFDRGNTEAFF. Here the CDR3 DNA reads TGTGCCAGCAGCTTCGACAGGGGGAACACTGAAGCTTTCTTT.

The chain carries TRBV30 and TRBJ1-5, with D possibly TRBD1 on 6 matching bases. Deletions cut 1 base from V and 5 bases from J, with 12 bases between. The germline V gene has CDR1 GTSNPN and CDR2 SVGIG (reference sequence). The CDR3 is 14 amino acids. CDR3 nucleotides: TGTGCCTGGAGTGCTCCTAGGGGGTATCAGCCCCAGCATTTT. It yields the protein CAWSAPRGYQPQHF. Combining the CDR3 with reference TRBV30 and TRBJ1-5 gives the whole variable domain SQTIHQWPATLVQPVGSPLSLECTVEGTSNPNLYWYRQAAGRGLQLLFYSVGIGQISSEVPQNLSASRPQDRQFILSSKKLLLSDSGFYLCAWSAPRGYQPQHFGDGTRLSIL.

V gene TRBV6-6 combines with J gene TRBJ1-3; D remains ambiguous. CDR1 is MNHNY, CDR2 SVGAGI, per germline (reference sequence). V lost 2 bases and J 2 bases, leaving 7 bases between the germline ends. This CDR3 comprises 14 residues. Written as DNA, the CDR3 is TGTGCCAGCAGTTACGGCGGCGCTGGAAACACCATATATTTT. Its translation: CASSYGGAGNTIYF.